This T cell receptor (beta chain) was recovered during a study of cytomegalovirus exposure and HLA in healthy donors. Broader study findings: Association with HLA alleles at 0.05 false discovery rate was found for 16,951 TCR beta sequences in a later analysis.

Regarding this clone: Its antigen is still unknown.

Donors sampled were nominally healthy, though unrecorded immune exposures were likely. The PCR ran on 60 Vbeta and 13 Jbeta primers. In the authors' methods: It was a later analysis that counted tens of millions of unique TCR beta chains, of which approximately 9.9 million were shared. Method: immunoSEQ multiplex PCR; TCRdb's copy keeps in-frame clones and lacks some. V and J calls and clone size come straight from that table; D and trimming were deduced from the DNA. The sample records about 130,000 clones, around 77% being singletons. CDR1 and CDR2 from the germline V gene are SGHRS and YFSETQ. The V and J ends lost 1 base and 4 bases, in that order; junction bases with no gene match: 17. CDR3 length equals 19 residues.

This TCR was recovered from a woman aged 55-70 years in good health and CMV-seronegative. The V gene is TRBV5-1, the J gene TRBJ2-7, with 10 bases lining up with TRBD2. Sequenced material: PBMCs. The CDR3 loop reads CASSLKPGGAASGGYEQYF. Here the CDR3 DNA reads TGCGCCAGCAGCTTGAAGCCGGGGGGCGCGGCTAGCGGGGGTTACGAGCAGTACTTC.